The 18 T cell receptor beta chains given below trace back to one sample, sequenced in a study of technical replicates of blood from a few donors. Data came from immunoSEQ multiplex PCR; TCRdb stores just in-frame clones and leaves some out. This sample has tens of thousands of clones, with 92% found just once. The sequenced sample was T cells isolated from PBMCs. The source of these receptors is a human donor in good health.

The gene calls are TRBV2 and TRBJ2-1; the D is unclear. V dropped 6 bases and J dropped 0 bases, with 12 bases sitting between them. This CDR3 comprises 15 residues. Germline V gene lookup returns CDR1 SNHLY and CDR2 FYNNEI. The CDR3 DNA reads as TGTGCCAGCAGGACGACTGTACTCTCCTACAATGAGCAGTTCTTC. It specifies CASRTTVLSYNEQFF.

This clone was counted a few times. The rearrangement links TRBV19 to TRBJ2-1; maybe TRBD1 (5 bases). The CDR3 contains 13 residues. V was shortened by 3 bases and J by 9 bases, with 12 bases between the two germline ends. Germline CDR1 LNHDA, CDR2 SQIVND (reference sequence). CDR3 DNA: TGTGCCAGTAGTATCCAGGGCAACCGTGAGCAGTTCTTC. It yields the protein CASSIQGNREQFF. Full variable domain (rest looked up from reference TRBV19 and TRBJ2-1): DGGITQSPKYLFRKEGQNVTLSCEQNLNHDAMYWYRQDPGQGLRLIYYSQIVNDFQKGDIAEGYSVSREKKESFPLTVTSAQKNPTAFYLCASSIQGNREQFFGPGTRLTVL.

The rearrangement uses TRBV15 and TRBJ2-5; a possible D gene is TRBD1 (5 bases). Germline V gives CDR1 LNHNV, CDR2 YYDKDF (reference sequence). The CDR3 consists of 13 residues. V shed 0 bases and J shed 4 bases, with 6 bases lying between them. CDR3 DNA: TGTGCCACCAGCAGAGATCAGGGAGAGACCCAGTACTTC. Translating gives CATSRDQGETQYF.

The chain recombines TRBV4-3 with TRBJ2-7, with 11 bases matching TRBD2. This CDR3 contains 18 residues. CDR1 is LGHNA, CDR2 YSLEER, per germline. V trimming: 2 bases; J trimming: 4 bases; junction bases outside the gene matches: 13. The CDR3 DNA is TGCGCCAGCAGCCAACTTTGGGGGACTAGCGGACTCCTATACGAGCAGTACTTC. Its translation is CASSQLWGTSGLLYEQYF.

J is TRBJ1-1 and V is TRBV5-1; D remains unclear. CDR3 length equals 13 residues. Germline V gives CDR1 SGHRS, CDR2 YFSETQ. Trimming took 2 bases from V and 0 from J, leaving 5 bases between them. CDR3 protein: CASSFSLNTEAFF. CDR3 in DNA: TGCGCCAGCAGCTTTTCTTTGAACACTGAAGCTTTCTTT.

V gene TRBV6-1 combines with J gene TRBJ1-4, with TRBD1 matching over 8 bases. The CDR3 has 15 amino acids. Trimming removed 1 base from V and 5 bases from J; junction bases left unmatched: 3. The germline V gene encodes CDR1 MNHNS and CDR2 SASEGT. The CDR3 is CASSEGRTGNEKLFF. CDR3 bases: TGTGCCAGCAGTGAAGGAAGGACAGGGAATGAAAAACTGTTTTTT.

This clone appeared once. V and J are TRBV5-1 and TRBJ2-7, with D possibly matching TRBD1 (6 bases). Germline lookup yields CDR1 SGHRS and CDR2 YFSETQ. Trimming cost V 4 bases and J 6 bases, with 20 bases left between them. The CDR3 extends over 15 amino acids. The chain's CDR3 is CASSPSVITGTEQYF. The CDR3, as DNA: TGCGCCAGCAGCCCATCCGTTATAACAGGGACCGAGCAGTACTTC. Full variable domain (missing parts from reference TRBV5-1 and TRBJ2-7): KAGVTQTPRYLIKTRGQQVTLSCSPISGHRSVSWYQQTPGQGLQFLFEYFSETQRNKGNFPGRFSGRQFSNSRSEMNVSTLELGDSALYLCASSPSVITGTEQYFGPGTRLTVT.

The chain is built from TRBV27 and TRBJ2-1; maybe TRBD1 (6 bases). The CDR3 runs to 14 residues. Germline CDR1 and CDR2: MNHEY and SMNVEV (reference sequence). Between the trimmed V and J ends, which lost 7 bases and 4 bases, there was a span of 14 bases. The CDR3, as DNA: TGTGCCAGCACGATCAGGACAGCTTACAATGAGCAGTTCTTC. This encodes CASTIRTAYNEQFF.

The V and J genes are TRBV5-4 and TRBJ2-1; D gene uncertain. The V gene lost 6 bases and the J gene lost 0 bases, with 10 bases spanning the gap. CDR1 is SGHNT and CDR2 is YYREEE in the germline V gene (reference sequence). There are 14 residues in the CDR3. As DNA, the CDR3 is TGTGCCAGCACCCCGAGTTCCTCCTACAATGAGCAGTTCTTC. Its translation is CASTPSSSYNEQFF.

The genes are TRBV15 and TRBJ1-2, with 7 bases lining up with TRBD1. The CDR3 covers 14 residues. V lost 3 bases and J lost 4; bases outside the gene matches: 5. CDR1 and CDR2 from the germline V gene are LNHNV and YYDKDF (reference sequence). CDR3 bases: TGTGCCACCAGCAGGGCTGACAGGGTCTATGGCTACACCTTC. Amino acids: CATSRADRVYGYTF.

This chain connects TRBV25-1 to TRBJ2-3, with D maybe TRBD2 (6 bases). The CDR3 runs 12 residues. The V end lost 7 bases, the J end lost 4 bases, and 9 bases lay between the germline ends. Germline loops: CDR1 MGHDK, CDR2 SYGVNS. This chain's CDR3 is CASTGDADTQYF. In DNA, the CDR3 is TGTGCCAGCACGGGGGATGCAGATACGCAGTATTTT.

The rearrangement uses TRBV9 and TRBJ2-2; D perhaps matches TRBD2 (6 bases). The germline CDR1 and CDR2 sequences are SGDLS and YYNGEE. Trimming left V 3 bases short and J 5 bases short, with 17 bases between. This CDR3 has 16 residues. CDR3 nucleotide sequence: TGTGCCAGCAGCGACAGGATCCACGGAGGGACCGGGGAGCTGTTTTTT. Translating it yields CASSDRIHGGTGELFF. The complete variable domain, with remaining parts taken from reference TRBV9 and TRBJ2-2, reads DSGVTQTPKHLITATGQRVTLRCSPRSGDLSVYWYQQSLDQGLQFLIQYYNGEERAKGNILERFSAQQFPDLHSELNLSSLELGDSALYFCASSDRIHGGTGELFFGEGSRLTVL.

The CDR3 DNA reads as TGTGCCAGTAGTACATCCCCGGGACTAGCGAACACCGGGGAGCTGTTTTTT. Translating gives CASSTSPGLANTGELFF. V and J are TRBV19 and TRBJ2-2; 8 positions agree with TRBD2. CDR1 and CDR2 from the germline V gene are LNHDA and SQIVND (reference sequence). The CDR3 extends over 17 amino acids. V lost 4 bases and J lost 0; bases outside the gene matches: 7.

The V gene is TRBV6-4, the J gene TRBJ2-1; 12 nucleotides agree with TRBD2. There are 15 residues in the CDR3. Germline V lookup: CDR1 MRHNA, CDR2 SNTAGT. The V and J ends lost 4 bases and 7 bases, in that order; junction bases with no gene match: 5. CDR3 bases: TGTGCCAGCAGTGCCCTAGCGGGAGGGCCGAATGAGCAGTTCTTC. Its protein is CASSALAGGPNEQFF.

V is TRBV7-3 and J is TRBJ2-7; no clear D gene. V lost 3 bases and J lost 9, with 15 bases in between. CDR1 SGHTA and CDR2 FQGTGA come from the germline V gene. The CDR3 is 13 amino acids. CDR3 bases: TGTGCCAGCAGCTTGACACCCGCCGCTCCGCAGTACTTC. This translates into CASSLTPAAPQYF.

CDR3 protein: CASSLAGGSETQYF. In DNA form, the CDR3 reads TGTGCCAGCAGCTTAGCGGGCGGGAGTGAGACCCAGTACTTC. The genes are TRBV11-2 and TRBJ2-5, with TRBD2 identical over 7 bases. CDR1 and CDR2 (germline): SGHAT, FQNNGV. V dropped 1 base and J dropped 5; count of bases not matched to a gene: 4. The CDR3 length is 14 residues.

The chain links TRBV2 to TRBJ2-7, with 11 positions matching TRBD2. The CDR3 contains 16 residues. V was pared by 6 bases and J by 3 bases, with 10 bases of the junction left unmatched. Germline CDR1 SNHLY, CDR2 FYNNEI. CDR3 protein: CASSFGTSGPIYEQYF. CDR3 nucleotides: TGTGCCAGCAGCTTCGGGACTAGCGGACCGATCTACGAGCAGTACTTC.

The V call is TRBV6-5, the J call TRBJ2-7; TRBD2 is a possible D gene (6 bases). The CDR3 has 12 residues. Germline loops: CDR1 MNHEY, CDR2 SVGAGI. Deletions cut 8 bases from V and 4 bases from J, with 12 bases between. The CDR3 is CASAGLSYEQYF. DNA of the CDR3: TGTGCCAGCGCGGGACTGAGTTACGAGCAGTACTTC.